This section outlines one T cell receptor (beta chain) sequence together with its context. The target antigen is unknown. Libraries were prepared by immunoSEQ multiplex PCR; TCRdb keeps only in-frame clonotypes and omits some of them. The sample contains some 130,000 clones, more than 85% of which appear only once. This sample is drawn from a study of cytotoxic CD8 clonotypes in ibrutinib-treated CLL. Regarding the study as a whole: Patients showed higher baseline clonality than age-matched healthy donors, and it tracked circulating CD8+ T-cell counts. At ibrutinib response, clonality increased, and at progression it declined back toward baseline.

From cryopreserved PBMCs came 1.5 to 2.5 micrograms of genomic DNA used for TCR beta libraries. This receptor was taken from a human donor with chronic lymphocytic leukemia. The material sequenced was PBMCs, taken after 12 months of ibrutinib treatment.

In DNA form, the CDR3 reads TGTGCCAGCAGCACGGGACAGGGAAGGTCCTACGAGCAGTACTTC. It encodes CASSTGQGRSYEQYF. V and J are TRBV7-8 and TRBJ2-7; 9 nucleotides line up with TRBD1. Germline assignment: CDR1 SGHVS and CDR2 FQNEAQ. V lost 5 bases and J lost 1; bases outside the gene matches: 6. The CDR3 runs to 15 residues.